These 5 T cell receptor beta chains were sequenced from one sample in a study of cytomegalovirus exposure and HLA in healthy donors. 60 Vbeta and 13 Jbeta primers were used in PCR. Method: immunoSEQ multiplex PCR; TCRdb's copy keeps in-frame clones and lacks some. This table has tens of thousands of clones, about 80% appearing once. Sequencing was done on a sample of PBMCs. The receptors stem from a woman in her fifties or sixties in good health and CMV-seropositive.

The chain has TRBV6-5 and TRBJ2-7, with 8 positions matching TRBD1. J lost 2 bases, V lost 2 bases, and 5 bases had no gene match. The CDR3 is 15 amino acids. Germline CDR1 reads MNHEY; CDR2 reads SVGAGI. Here the CDR3 DNA reads TGTGCCAGCAGTTACCGGACAGGGAATCCCTACGAGCAGTACTTC. Translating it yields CASSYRTGNPYEQYF.

Concerning this clone itself: The same CDR3 also results from other DNA sequences found in this sample. V and J are TRBV19 and TRBJ2-1; TRBD1 might be the D (6 bases). Germline CDR1 reads LNHDA; CDR2 reads SQIVND (reference sequence). V gave up 7 bases and J gave up 0 bases, with 13 bases separating them. This CDR3 region has 15 residues. CDR3 amino acids: CASTPDRSSYNEQFF. The CDR3 nucleotides read TGTGCCAGTACTCCGGACAGAAGCTCCTACAATGAGCAGTTCTTC.

This clone was detected a few times. This chain connects TRBV7-9 to TRBJ1-2, with TRBD1 matching over 8 bases. The CDR3 covers 14 residues. Germline V gene lookup returns CDR1 SEHNR and CDR2 FQNEAQ (reference sequence). The trim removed 6 bases at V and 3 bases at J, leaving 6 bases unmatched. CDR3 nucleotides: TGTGCCAGCAGTCGAGAACAGGGGGACTATGGCTACACCTTC. Protein sequence: CASSREQGDYGYTF.

V and J are TRBV7-8 and TRBJ1-5, with TRBD1 matching 8 bases. There are 16 residues in the CDR3. V dropped 4 bases and J dropped 0; count of bases not matched to a gene: 5. Per germline, CDR1 SGHVS and CDR2 FQNEAQ. As DNA, the CDR3 is TGTGCCAGCAGCTCGACAGGGGCCTATAGCAATCAGCCCCAGCATTTT. It specifies CASSSTGAYSNQPQHF.

This clone was recorded only once. The chain employs TRBV2 and TRBJ1-4, with D perhaps matching TRBD1 (6 bases). The CDR3 has 14 residues. The V end was cut by 8 bases, the J end by 3 bases, with 13 bases between. The germline CDR1 and CDR2 sequences are SNHLY and FYNNEI. The CDR3, as DNA: TGTGCCAGCCTTGCAGGGGCTTCTAATGAAAAACTGTTTTTT. Its protein is CASLAGASNEKLFF.